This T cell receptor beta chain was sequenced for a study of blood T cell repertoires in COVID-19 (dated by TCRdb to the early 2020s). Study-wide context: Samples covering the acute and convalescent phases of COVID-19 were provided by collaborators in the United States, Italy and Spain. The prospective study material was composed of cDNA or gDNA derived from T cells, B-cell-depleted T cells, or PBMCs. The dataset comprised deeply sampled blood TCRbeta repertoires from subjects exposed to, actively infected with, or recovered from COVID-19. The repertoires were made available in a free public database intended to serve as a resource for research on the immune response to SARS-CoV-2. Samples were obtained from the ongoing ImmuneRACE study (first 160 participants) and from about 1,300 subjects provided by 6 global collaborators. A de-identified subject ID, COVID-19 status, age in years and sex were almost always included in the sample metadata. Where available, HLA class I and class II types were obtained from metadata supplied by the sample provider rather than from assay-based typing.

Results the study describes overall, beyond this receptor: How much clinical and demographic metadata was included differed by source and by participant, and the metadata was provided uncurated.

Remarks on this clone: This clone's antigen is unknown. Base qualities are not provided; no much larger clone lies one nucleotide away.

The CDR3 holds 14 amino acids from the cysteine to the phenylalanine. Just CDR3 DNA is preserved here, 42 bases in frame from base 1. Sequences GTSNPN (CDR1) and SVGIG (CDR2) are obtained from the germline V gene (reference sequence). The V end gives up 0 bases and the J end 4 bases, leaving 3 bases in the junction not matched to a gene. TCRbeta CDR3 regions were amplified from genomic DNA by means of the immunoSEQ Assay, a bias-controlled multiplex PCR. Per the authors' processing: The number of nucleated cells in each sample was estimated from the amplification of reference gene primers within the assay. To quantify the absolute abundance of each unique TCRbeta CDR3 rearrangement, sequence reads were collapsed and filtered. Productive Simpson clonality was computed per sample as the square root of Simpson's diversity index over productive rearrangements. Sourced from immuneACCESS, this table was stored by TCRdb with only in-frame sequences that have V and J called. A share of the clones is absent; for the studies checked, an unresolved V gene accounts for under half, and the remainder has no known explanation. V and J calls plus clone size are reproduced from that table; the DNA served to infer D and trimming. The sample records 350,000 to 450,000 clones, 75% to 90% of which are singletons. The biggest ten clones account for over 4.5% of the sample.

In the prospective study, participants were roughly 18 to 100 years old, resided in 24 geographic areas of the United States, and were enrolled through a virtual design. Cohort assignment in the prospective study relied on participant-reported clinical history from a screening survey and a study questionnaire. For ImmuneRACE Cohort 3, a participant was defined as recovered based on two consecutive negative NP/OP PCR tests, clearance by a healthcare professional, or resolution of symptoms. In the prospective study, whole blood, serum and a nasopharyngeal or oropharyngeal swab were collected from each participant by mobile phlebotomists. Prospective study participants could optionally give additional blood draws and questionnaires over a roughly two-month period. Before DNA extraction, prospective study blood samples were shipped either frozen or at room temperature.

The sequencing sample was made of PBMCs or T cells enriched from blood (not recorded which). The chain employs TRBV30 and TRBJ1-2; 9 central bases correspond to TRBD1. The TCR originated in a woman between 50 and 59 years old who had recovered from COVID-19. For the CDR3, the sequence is CAWSVDRGGYGYTF. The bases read TGTGCCTGGAGTGTGGACAGGGGTGGCTATGGCTACACCTTC. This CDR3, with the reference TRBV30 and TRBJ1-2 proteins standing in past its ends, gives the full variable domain SQTIHQWPATLVQPVGSPLSLECTVEGTSNPNLYWYRQAAGRGLQLLFYSVGIGQISSEVPQNLSASRPQDRQFILSSKKLLLSDSGFYLCAWSVDRGGYGYTFGSGTRLTVV.